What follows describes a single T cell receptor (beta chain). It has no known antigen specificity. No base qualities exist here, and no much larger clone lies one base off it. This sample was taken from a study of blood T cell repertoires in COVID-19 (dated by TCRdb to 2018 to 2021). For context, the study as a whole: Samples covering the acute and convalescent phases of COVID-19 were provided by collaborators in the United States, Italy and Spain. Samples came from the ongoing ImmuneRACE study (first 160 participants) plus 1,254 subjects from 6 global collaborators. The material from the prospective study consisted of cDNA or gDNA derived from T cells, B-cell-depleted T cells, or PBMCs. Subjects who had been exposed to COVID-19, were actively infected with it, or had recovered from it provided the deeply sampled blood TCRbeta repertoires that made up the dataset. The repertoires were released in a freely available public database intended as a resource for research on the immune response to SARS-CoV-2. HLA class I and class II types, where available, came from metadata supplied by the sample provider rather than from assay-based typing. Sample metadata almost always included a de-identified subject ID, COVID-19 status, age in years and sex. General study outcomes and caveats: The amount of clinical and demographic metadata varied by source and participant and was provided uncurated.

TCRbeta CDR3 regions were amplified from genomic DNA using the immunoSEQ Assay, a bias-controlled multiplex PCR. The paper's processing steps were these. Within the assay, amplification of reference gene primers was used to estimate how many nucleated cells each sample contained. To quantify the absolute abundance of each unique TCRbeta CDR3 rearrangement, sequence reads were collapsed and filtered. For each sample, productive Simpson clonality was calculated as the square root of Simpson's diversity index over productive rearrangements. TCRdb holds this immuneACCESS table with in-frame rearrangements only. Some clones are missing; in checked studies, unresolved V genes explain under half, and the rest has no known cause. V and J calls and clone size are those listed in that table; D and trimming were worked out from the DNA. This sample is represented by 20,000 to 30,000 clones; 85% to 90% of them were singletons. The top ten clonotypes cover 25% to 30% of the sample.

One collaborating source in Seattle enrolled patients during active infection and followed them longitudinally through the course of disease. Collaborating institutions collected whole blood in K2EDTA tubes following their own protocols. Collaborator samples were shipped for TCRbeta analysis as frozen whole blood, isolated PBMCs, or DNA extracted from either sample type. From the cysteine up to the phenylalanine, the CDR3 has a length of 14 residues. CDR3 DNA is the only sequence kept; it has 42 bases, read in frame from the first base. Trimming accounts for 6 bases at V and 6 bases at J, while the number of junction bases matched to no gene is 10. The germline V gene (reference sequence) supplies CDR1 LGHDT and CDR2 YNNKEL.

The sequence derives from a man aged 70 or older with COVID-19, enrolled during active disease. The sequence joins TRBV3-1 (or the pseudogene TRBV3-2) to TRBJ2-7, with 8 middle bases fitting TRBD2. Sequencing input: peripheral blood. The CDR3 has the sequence CASSKMSGSREQYF. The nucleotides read TGTGCCAGCAGTAAGATGAGCGGGAGTCGCGAGCAGTACTTC.